This TCR beta chain is from a study of T cell responses to AZD1222 COVID-19 vaccine. This CDR3 comprises 15 residues. Germline V gene data show CDR1 as SGDLS and CDR2 as YYNGEE. V trimming: 5 bases; J trimming: 4 bases; junction bases outside the gene matches: 10. Measured with immunoSEQ multiplex PCR; TCRdb has only the in-frame clones, and not every one. The table lists about 170,000 clones, around 85% of them singletons. Study outcomes and limitations: With two AZD1222 doses given, Spike-specific TCR breadth and depth both rose. Every sample of the repertoires postdated the peak T cell response.

Points on this clone: Antigen: not known.

Pooled in the analysis were second doses at about 4 or about 12 weeks. This material consisted of peripheral blood, taken 28 days after the second AZD1222 dose. J is TRBJ2-7 and V is TRBV9; 9 bases align to TRBD1. The sequence derives from an adult who received the AZD1222 COVID-19 vaccine. CDR3 bases: TGTGCCAGCAGTCGGACCGGGACAGGGTCTTACGAGCAGTACTTC. Residues: CASSRTGTGSYEQYF.